The rows below give T cell receptor beta chains drawn from one sample of a study of cytomegalovirus exposure and HLA in healthy donors. Only in-frame clones appear in the TCRdb table, and some are missing; sequencing was by immunoSEQ multiplex PCR. In the table there are about 170,000 clones, 65% to 90% of which are singletons. The sample was PBMCs. These receptors were obtained from a woman in her late teens or twenties in good health and CMV-seronegative. The CDR3 runs from the conserved cysteine through the conserved F or W. The order of the fields is clone size, CDR3 length, D gene, J gene, V gene, CDR3 protein, CDR3 DNA. A D gene is named only where the DNA matches it firmly. Where a row states a size, it is once, few, many or the class of an expanded clone; other rows omit it.

clone size: -; CDR3 length: 15; D gene: -; J gene: TRBJ2-3; V gene: TRBV15; CDR3 protein: CATSGATDNRYTQYF; CDR3 DNA: TGTGCCACCAGCGGGGCTACCGACAACCGATATACGCAGTATTTT
clone size: -; CDR3 length: 13; D gene: -; J gene: TRBJ2-7; V gene: TRBV18; CDR3 protein: CASSSFEPYEQYF; CDR3 DNA: TGTGCCAGCTCCTCATTCGAGCCTTACGAGCAGTACTTC
clone size: -; CDR3 length: 13; D gene: TRBD1; J gene: TRBJ2-7; V gene: TRBV7-2; CDR3 protein: CASSLAGQPEQYF; CDR3 DNA: TGTGCCAGCAGCTTAGCGGGACAGCCCGAGCAGTACTTC
clone size: once; CDR3 length: 15; D gene: -; J gene: TRBJ2-1; V gene: TRBV29-1; CDR3 protein: CSVEPRLDPPNEQFF; CDR3 DNA: TGCAGCGTTGAGCCCAGACTAGACCCCCCCAATGAGCAGTTCTTC
clone size: -; CDR3 length: 14; D gene: -; J gene: TRBJ2-7; V gene: TRBV4-3; CDR3 protein: CASSPGGRSYEQYF; CDR3 DNA: TGCGCCAGCAGCCCCGGAGGTAGGTCCTACGAGCAGTACTTC
clone size: -; CDR3 length: 17; D gene: TRBD1; J gene: TRBJ2-7; V gene: TRBV5-1; CDR3 protein: CASSLYQTGGLYDEQYF; CDR3 DNA: TGCGCCAGCAGCTTGTATCAGACAGGGGGCCTGTACGACGAGCAGTACTTC
clone size: -; CDR3 length: 15; D gene: TRBD1; J gene: TRBJ2-1; V gene: TRBV5-1; CDR3 protein: CASSLEGQSYNEQFF; CDR3 DNA: TGCGCCAGCAGCTTGGAGGGACAGTCCTACAATGAGCAGTTCTTC
clone size: -; CDR3 length: 16; D gene: TRBD1; J gene: TRBJ1-2; V gene: TRBV10-2; CDR3 protein: CASHGATGDDNYGYTF; CDR3 DNA: TGCGCCAGCCATGGGGCCACAGGGGATGATAACTATGGCTACACCTTC
clone size: -; CDR3 length: 14; D gene: TRBD1; J gene: TRBJ2-7; V gene: TRBV19; CDR3 protein: CASSFGTAIYEQYF; CDR3 DNA: TGTGCCAGTAGTTTCGGGACAGCGATCTACGAGCAGTACTTC
clone size: -; CDR3 length: 12; D gene: TRBD1; J gene: TRBJ1-2; V gene: TRBV7-2; CDR3 protein: CASSQGGRPNTF; CDR3 DNA: TGTGCCAGCAGCCAGGGGGGTCGACCCAACACCTTC
clone size: once; CDR3 length: 15; D gene: -; J gene: TRBJ2-7; V gene: TRBV5-1; CDR3 protein: CASSAIIADDYEQYF; CDR3 DNA: TGCGCCAGCAGCGCTATTATAGCGGACGACTACGAGCAGTACTTC
clone size: -; CDR3 length: 14; D gene: -; J gene: TRBJ2-3; V gene: TRBV15; CDR3 protein: CATSRDRSADTQYF; CDR3 DNA: TGTGCCACCAGCAGAGACAGGTCCGCAGATACGCAGTATTTT
clone size: -; CDR3 length: 15; D gene: -; J gene: TRBJ1-3; V gene: TRBV5-6; CDR3 protein: CASSFSAIGGNTIYF; CDR3 DNA: TGTGCCAGCAGCTTTTCCGCAATCGGGGGAAACACCATATATTTT
clone size: -; CDR3 length: 14; D gene: -; J gene: TRBJ1-1; V gene: TRBV10-3; CDR3 protein: CAISAKNTDTEAFF; CDR3 DNA: TGTGCCATCAGTGCCAAAAATACGGACACTGAAGCTTTCTTT
clone size: -; CDR3 length: 17; D gene: -; J gene: TRBJ1-2; V gene: TRBV4-2; CDR3 protein: CASSRANAGTTNYGYTF; CDR3 DNA: TGTGCCAGCAGCCGGGCCAACGCCGGGACAACTAACTATGGCTACACCTTC
clone size: -; CDR3 length: 16; D gene: -; J gene: TRBJ1-4; V gene: TRBV19; CDR3 protein: CASSMVCMVRCEKLFF; CDR3 DNA: TGTGCCAGTAGTATGGTATGTATGGTTCGGTGTGAAAAACTGTTTTTT
clone size: -; CDR3 length: 15; D gene: -; J gene: TRBJ1-1; V gene: TRBV6-5; CDR3 protein: CASSYRARGHTEAFF; CDR3 DNA: TGTGCCAGCAGTTACCGTGCGAGAGGTCACACTGAAGCTTTCTTT
clone size: few; CDR3 length: 16; D gene: TRBD2; J gene: TRBJ2-2; V gene: TRBV6-4; CDR3 protein: CASSDSLAGDTGELFF; CDR3 DNA: TGTGCCAGCAGTGACTCTCTAGCGGGAGACACCGGGGAGCTGTTTTTT
clone size: -; CDR3 length: 15; D gene: TRBD1; J gene: TRBJ2-5; V gene: TRBV5-4; CDR3 protein: CASSLGGTGVGTQYF; CDR3 DNA: TGTGCCAGCAGCTTGGGTGGTACAGGGGTGGGGACCCAGTACTTC
clone size: -; CDR3 length: 15; D gene: TRBD1; J gene: TRBJ1-5; V gene: TRBV5-1; CDR3 protein: CASSLGQGTNQPQHF; CDR3 DNA: TGCGCCAGCAGCTTGGGACAGGGGACCAATCAGCCCCAGCATTTT
clone size: -; CDR3 length: 14; D gene: TRBD2; J gene: TRBJ2-1; V gene: TRBV10-3; CDR3 protein: CAIGASGRGNEQFF; CDR3 DNA: TGTGCCATCGGGGCTAGCGGGAGGGGCAATGAGCAGTTCTTC
clone size: -; CDR3 length: 13; D gene: -; J gene: TRBJ2-7; V gene: TRBV18; CDR3 protein: CASSPEMRYEQYF; CDR3 DNA: TGTGCCAGCTCCCCGGAGATGCGGTACGAGCAGTACTTC
clone size: few; CDR3 length: 13; D gene: -; J gene: TRBJ1-2; V gene: TRBV9; CDR3 protein: CASSVGGVYGYTF; CDR3 DNA: TGTGCCAGCAGCGTAGGGGGAGTCTATGGCTACACCTTC
clone size: -; CDR3 length: 14; D gene: TRBD1; J gene: TRBJ1-2; V gene: TRBV6-5; CDR3 protein: CASRGQGLGWGYTF; CDR3 DNA: TGTGCCAGCAGGGGACAGGGTTTAGGCTGGGGCTACACCTTC
clone size: -; CDR3 length: 12; D gene: -; J gene: TRBJ2-2; V gene: TRBV10-2; CDR3 protein: CASSNVMGELFF; CDR3 DNA: TGCGCCAGCAGTAATGTAATGGGGGAGCTGTTTTTT
clone size: -; CDR3 length: 15; D gene: -; J gene: TRBJ1-2; V gene: TRBV6-7; CDR3 protein: CASSYRLTINYGYTF; CDR3 DNA: TGTGCCAGCAGTTACCGACTCACCATCAACTATGGCTACACCTTC
clone size: -; CDR3 length: 13; D gene: -; J gene: TRBJ1-1; V gene: TRBV27; CDR3 protein: CASQVSVNTEAFF; CDR3 DNA: TGTGCCAGCCAAGTATCAGTGAACACTGAAGCTTTCTTT
clone size: -; CDR3 length: 16; D gene: -; J gene: TRBJ1-1; V gene: TRBV19; CDR3 protein: CASKPNTGTQNTEAFF; CDR3 DNA: TGTGCCAGTAAACCGAACACAGGGACCCAGAACACTGAAGCTTTCTTT
clone size: -; CDR3 length: 14; D gene: -; J gene: TRBJ2-3; V gene: TRBV6-4; CDR3 protein: CASSPGLSTDTQYF; CDR3 DNA: TGTGCCAGCAGCCCGGGACTTAGCACAGATACGCAGTATTTT
clone size: -; CDR3 length: 15; D gene: -; J gene: TRBJ1-1; V gene: TRBV7-9; CDR3 protein: CASRNRGSGTTEAFF; CDR3 DNA: TGTGCCAGCAGAAATAGAGGCAGTGGAACCACTGAAGCTTTCTTT
clone size: few; CDR3 length: 14; D gene: TRBD1; J gene: TRBJ1-2; V gene: TRBV30; CDR3 protein: CAWSPPGGGYGYTF; CDR3 DNA: TGTGCCTGGAGTCCTCCAGGGGGCGGCTATGGCTACACCTTC
clone size: -; CDR3 length: 14; D gene: -; J gene: TRBJ2-2; V gene: TRBV5-6; CDR3 protein: CASSHGWRTGELFF; CDR3 DNA: TGTGCCAGCAGCCACGGGTGGCGGACCGGGGAGCTGTTTTTT